The sequence of this T cell receptor beta chain was determined in a study of shared clonotypes between healthy human individuals. Sorted-subset replicate PCR reactions were performed with approximately 180 ng DNA, corresponding to 30,000 to 35,000 T cell genomes. Measured with immunoSEQ multiplex PCR; TCRdb has only the in-frame clones, and not every one. The sample yields some 630,000 clones, around 96% seen once. As defined, naive CD8 cells were CD45RO-negative and positively selected for CCR7, with terminally differentiated effector memory CD45RA+ cells excluded. Remarks on this clone: Its antigen is currently unknown.

Germline V gene lookup returns CDR1 SGHNT and CDR2 YYREEE (reference sequence). Between the trimmed V and J ends, which lost 2 bases and 6 bases, there was a span of 12 bases. The CDR3 consists of 13 residues. Overall study findings and caveats: Generation of non-shared clonotypes was less probable than generation of clonotypes shared by all four donors.

The chain links TRBV5-4 to TRBJ2-7; a weak D match, TRBD1 (5 bases). This TCR came from a young woman in good health. Sequenced: naive CD8+ T cells sorted from blood. CDR3 in amino acids: CASSFCRGPEQYF. CDR3 nucleotides: TGTGCCAGCAGCTTTTGTAGGGGTCCCGAGCAGTACTTC.